This TCR beta chain was sequenced during a study of CD8 T cells in Susac syndrome (dated by TCRdb to about 2019). In terms of the full investigation: The study used repertoire sequencing to test whether antigen drove CD8+ T cell activation and differentiation in Susac syndrome. The clonality of the CD8+ T cell repertoire was compared across 12 healthy donors, roughly 14 Susac syndrome patients and 15 multiple sclerosis patients.

V loses 7 bases at its end and J loses 4 bases; junction bases beyond the gene matches: 9. CDR1 is given as SQVTM and CDR2 as ANQGSEA, both from the germline V gene. The CDR3 sequence holds 13 residues, the cysteine and phenylalanine included. The only DNA kept is the CDR3, 39 bases in frame from the first base. RNA was extracted using the RNeasy kit, and roughly 0.45 to 1 ug of the RNA was reverse transcribed with random hexamers. TCR beta CDR3 regions were amplified with the immunoSEQ multiplex PCR assay covering 54 Vbeta and 13 Jbeta segments. PCR amplification bias was corrected by using a synthetic template baseline for primer optimization and computational correction. Per the original workflow: Reads were annotated to V, D and J genes per IMGT and analyzed with immunoSEQ Analyzer, keeping only productive sequences. To calculate clonality, Shannon entropy was normalized by log2 of the number of productive unique sequences and then subtracted from one. For each patient and control, public and private clones were evaluated among the 100 most prevalent clones. A clone was defined as Susac-specific if it was absent from the healthy and MS cohorts, from about 1,100 published viral clones and from other ImmuneACCESS disease sequences. TCRdb reprocessed the public reads (quality trimming at Q25 with fastp, clone calling with MiXCR) and kept in-frame beta chains. Rows with a matching CDR3 protein are joined into one entry that keeps the most common DNA and genes. The V and J calls follow TCRdb's processing rather than the paper's. This sample lists about 400,000 distinct CDR3 sequences; approximately 85% were detected once. More than 0.09% of the sample is held by the ten biggest clonotypes.

Here is what the overall study found, with its caveats: The TCR sequencing and HLA analysis was acknowledged to have included a relatively small number of individuals.

High-throughput TCR beta sequencing profiled peripheral blood CD8+ and CD4+ T cells from healthy donors, Susac syndrome patients and multiple sclerosis patients. The multiple sclerosis controls were treatment-naive patients who had stable or active relapsing-remitting disease and met the revised McDonald criteria. Bulk CD8+ and CD4+ T cells were purified magnetically by negative isolation, whereas CD8+ TEMRA cells were enriched by FACS. Blood was collected in EDTA tubes and processed within 24 hours, with PBMCs isolated through density gradient centrifugation. PBMCs intended for TCR sequencing were cryopreserved in liquid nitrogen and were subsequently thawed in a 37 degrees C water bath. The sorted or isolated CD4+, CD8+ and CD8+ TEMRA cells had a purity of 90% or higher. Turning to this clonotype: Its recognized antigen is unknown. Base qualities are not recorded, but no much larger clone differs from it by a single base.

In this chain, TRBV29-1 is recombined with TRBJ1-1, and TRBD1 matches 7 of the central bases. This receptor was obtained from a human donor with multiple sclerosis. The sequencing sample was made of CD8+ T cells from PBMCs. The CDR3 region has the sequence CSARGGDSTEAFF. The nucleotide sequence reads TGCAGCGCCCGCGGAGGGGACAGCACTGAAGCTTTCTTT.